The next 19 T cell receptor beta chains were all read from a single sample in a study of blood T cell repertoires in COVID-19. Sequencing used immunoSEQ multiplex PCR; TCRdb keeps in-frame clones, though not all of them. Of 180,000 or so clones in the sample, around 87% were seen once. The sequencing input was peripheral blood. These TCRs come from a man between 18 and 35 years old with active or convalescent COVID-19.

The chain has TRBV28 and TRBJ1-3; D gene uncertain. Germline-derived CDR1 and CDR2 are MDHEN and SYDVKM. There are 14 residues in the CDR3. Trimming took off 3 bases at V and 4 bases at J, with 10 bases between the two ends. CDR3 amino acids: CASSFEQPGNTIYF. The CDR3 region has the DNA TGTGCCAGCAGTTTTGAACAACCCGGAAACACCATATATTTT. The whole variable domain, remainder taken from reference TRBV28 and TRBJ1-3, is DVKVTQSSRYLVKRTGEKVFLECVQDMDHENMFWYRQDPGLGLRLIYFSYDVKMKEKGDIPEGYSVSREKKERFSLILESASTNQTSMYLCASSFEQPGNTIYFGEGSWLTVV.

The chain carries TRBV7-2 and TRBJ2-1, with unresolved D. V was trimmed by 6 bases and J by 14 bases, leaving 17 bases between them. The CDR3 length is 12 residues. The germline V gene encodes CDR1 SGHTA and CDR2 FQGNSA. CDR3 region: CASSSTKHEEFF. The CDR3 nucleotides read TGTGCCAGCAGTTCGACCAAGCACGAGGAGTTCTTC.

Only one count was recorded for this clone. This chain uses TRBV24-1 with TRBJ1-2; D remains ambiguous. The V gene's germline CDR1 is KGHDR and CDR2 SFDVKD. This CDR3 is built from 13 residues. The ends were cut back, 5 bases at V and 7 bases at J, with 13 bases in the middle. CDR3: CATSVSGSGGYTF. CDR3 DNA sequence: TGTGCCACCAGTGTATCCGGGTCTGGTGGCTACACCTTC.

This clone was picked up a small number of times. The CDR3 protein is CASSGIPRGGYTF. The CDR3 DNA is TGTGCCAGCAGTGGAATCCCCCGGGGTGGCTACACCTTC. This rearrangement joins TRBV2 to TRBJ1-2; D gene unclear. The CDR3 spans 13 residues. V was clipped by 4 bases and J by 7 bases, with 13 bases between them. Germline CDR1 is SNHLY and CDR2 is FYNNEI.

The chain is built from TRBV20-1 and TRBJ1-1; D unresolved. Looked up from germline, CDR1 is DFQATT and CDR2 is SNEGSKA (reference sequence). This CDR3 has 9 residues. Trimming left V 3 bases short and J 8 bases short, with 4 bases between. As DNA, the CDR3 is TGCAGTGCTAGGCGGGAAGCTTTCTTT. Translation: CSARREAFF.

As DNA, the CDR3 is TGTGCCAGCAAGTATGGGCGGGGGTACACAGATACGCAGTATTTT. Translating it yields CASKYGRGYTDTQYF. This chain connects TRBV27 to TRBJ2-3; 7 nucleotides align to TRBD2. CDR3 size: 15 residues. The germline gives CDR1 MNHEY, CDR2 SMNVEV (reference sequence). V gave up 7 bases and J gave up 2 bases; unmatched junction bases: 9.

This CDR3 is CASKGLAMGTQYF. CDR3 bases: TGTGCCAGCAAGGGACTAGCGATGGGGACGCAGTATTTT. The chain recombines TRBV25-1 with TRBJ2-3, with 10 bases matching TRBD2. Per germline, CDR1 MGHDK and CDR2 SYGVNS. V shed 7 bases, J shed 9 bases, and the junction held 7 bases outside the gene matches. The CDR3 contains 13 residues.

The V gene is TRBV15, the J gene TRBJ2-2; unclear D gene. The germline V and J ends were trimmed by 4 bases and 1 base, with 13 bases remaining between them. This CDR3 comprises 16 residues. Looked up from germline, CDR1 is LNHNV and CDR2 is YYDKDF (reference sequence). Written as DNA, the CDR3 is TGTGCCACCAGCACTGAAGACTGGAGGAACACCGGGGAGCTGTTTTTT. This sequence encodes CATSTEDWRNTGELFF.

This clone appeared a single time. The chain carries TRBV6-6 and TRBJ2-1; no firm D call. This CDR3 region has 11 residues. The germline V gene has CDR1 MNHNY and CDR2 SVGAGI (reference sequence). Trimming stripped 6 bases from V and 10 bases from J, with 10 bases between. The CDR3 spells CASSLTWEQFF. The CDR3 DNA reads as TGTGCCAGCAGCCTTACATGGGAGCAGTTCTTC.

This chain joins TRBV10-1 and TRBJ1-1; 11 bases match TRBD1. CDR1 is WNHNN, CDR2 SYGVQD, per germline (reference sequence). The CDR3 covers 15 residues. V dropped 3 bases and J dropped 8; count of bases not matched to a gene: 8. The CDR3 DNA follows: TGCGCCAGCAGTGATCGTTCGGACAGGGGGCTGGAAGCTTTCTTT. Translation gives CASSDRSDRGLEAFF.

V gene TRBV24-1 combines with J gene TRBJ1-1, with D hard to call. V was trimmed by 8 bases and J by 4 bases, leaving 13 bases between them. Germline V gives CDR1 KGHDR, CDR2 SFDVKD. The CDR3 totals 13 residues. As DNA, the CDR3 is TGTGCCACCACGCGGGGAGAGGGCACTGAAGCTTTCTTT. Residues: CATTRGEGTEAFF.

This clone came up a few times. The chain couples TRBV14 to TRBJ2-5, with TRBD2 identical over 10 bases. CDR1 and CDR2 (germline): SGHDN, FVKESK. Unmatched junction bases numbered 9, after V lost 6 bases and J lost 2 bases. This CDR3 has 16 residues. This CDR3 is CASSRSGGAGQETQYF. CDR3 coding DNA: TGTGCCAGCAGTCGAAGCGGGGGGGCCGGGCAAGAGACCCAGTACTTC.

V is TRBV5-1 and J is TRBJ1-6, with 8 bases matching TRBD1. This CDR3 spans 13 amino acids. CDR1 and CDR2 (germline): SGHRS, YFSETQ. V dropped 4 bases and J dropped 13; count of bases not matched to a gene: 7. Here the CDR3 DNA reads TGCGCCAGCAGCGAACGGGGACAGGAGCCCCTCCACTTT. Its translation: CASSERGQEPLHF.

This chain joins TRBV5-1 and TRBJ1-4; 9 positions match TRBD1. Germline loops: CDR1 SGHRS, CDR2 YFSETQ. This CDR3 is built from 14 residues. The V segment lost 2 bases and the J segment 8 bases; nucleotides outside the gene matches: 4. The chain's CDR3 is CASSFGDRGEKLFF. The CDR3 nucleotides read TGCGCCAGCAGCTTCGGTGACAGGGGGGAAAAACTGTTTTTT.

The chain employs TRBV11-2 and TRBJ2-3, with TRBD2 matching 11 bases. The CDR3 is 15 amino acids. The V gene end was trimmed by 6 bases and the J gene end by 4 bases; junction bases not matched to a gene: 6. Per germline, CDR1 SGHAT and CDR2 FQNNGV. The CDR3 reads CASSKLAGAPDTQYF. The CDR3 DNA is TGTGCCAGCAGTAAACTAGCGGGAGCCCCAGATACGCAGTATTTT.

This clone was observed a single time. CDR3 DNA: TGTGCCAGCAGCCTGTACAGGGGTGGAACTGAAGCTTTCTTT. Its protein product is CASSLYRGGTEAFF. The rearrangement links TRBV7-8 to TRBJ1-1; 7 positions match TRBD1. This CDR3 comprises 14 residues. The germline V gene encodes CDR1 SGHVS and CDR2 FQNEAQ. V lost 5 bases, J lost 5 bases, and 8 bases stayed unmatched. The variable domain in full, completed from reference TRBV7-8 and TRBJ1-1, reads GAGVSQSPRYKVAKRGQDVALRCDPISGHVSLFWYQQALGQGPEFLTYFQNEAQLDKSGLPSDRFFAERPEGSVSTLKIQRTQQEDSAVYLCASSLYRGGTEAFFGQGTRLTVV.

The V and J genes are TRBV4-1 and TRBJ1-2, with D unclear. Germline V lookup: CDR1 MGHRA, CDR2 YSYEKL. The V end lost 0 bases, the J end lost 4 bases, and 18 bases lay between the germline ends. The CDR3 has 17 amino acids. CDR3 amino acids: CASSQEIRLPAGYGYTF. As DNA, the CDR3 is TGCGCCAGCAGCCAAGAGATTAGGCTTCCGGCGGGCTATGGCTACACCTTC.

This sequence joins TRBV2 and TRBJ1-5, with D possibly being TRBD1 (5 bases). Looked up from germline, CDR1 is SNHLY and CDR2 is FYNNEI. V lost 3 bases and J 5 bases, leaving 8 bases between the germline ends. The CDR3 runs 13 residues. CDR3 in amino acids: CASSDKGDQPQHF. CDR3 in DNA: TGTGCCAGCAGTGACAAAGGGGATCAGCCCCAGCATTTT.

This rearrangement joins TRBV6-4 to TRBJ2-1; D gene ambiguous. V was cut by 2 bases and J by 14 bases, with 13 bases left in between. The germline gives CDR1 MRHNA, CDR2 SNTAGT. The CDR3 extends over 12 amino acids. CDR3: CASSDAATEKFF. The CDR3 region has the DNA TGTGCCAGCAGTGACGCGGCTACCGAAAAGTTCTTC.